The entry that follows covers one TCR beta chain sequence. As handled by the study authors: Amplification with reference gene primers provided the estimates of nucleated cell counts. Sequenced by immunoSEQ multiplex PCR; TCRdb stores in-frame clones only, minus some. The V and J calls and clone size were taken over from that table, and D and trimming were inferred from the DNA. Of 200,000 to 300,000 clones listed, 70% to 90% are singletons. This sample stems from a study of blood T cell repertoires in COVID-19. Germline CDR1 is MNHEY and CDR2 is SVGAGI. The CDR3 runs 14 residues. V lost 7 bases and J lost 1; bases outside the gene matches: 4.

The V call is TRBV6-5, the J call TRBJ1-1; TRBD1 matches 9 bases. The clonotype comes from a man in his late teens or twenties with active or convalescent COVID-19. The sample taken for sequencing was peripheral blood. CDR3 region: CASKTGQGNTEAFF. Written as DNA, the CDR3 is TGTGCCAGCAAGACGGGACAGGGGAACACTGAAGCTTTCTTT.